These 32 T cell receptor beta chains share one sample of origin, sequenced in a study of chronic HIV infection and antiretroviral therapy (dated by TCRdb to between 2015 and 2016). The protocol used for the library was 5' RACE. Instrument on record: Illumina MiSeq. TCRdb itself trimmed the public reads at Q25 with fastp, ran MiXCR and retained productive beta chains. When rows share a CDR3 protein, they turn into one entry using the most common DNA and genes. The sample profile shows more than 40,000 distinct CDR3 sequences; approximately 19% of them were found once. The ten largest clones take up under 3.5% of the sample. The sample was peripheral blood. These receptors were taken from an adult who had HIV and had not received antiretroviral therapy, or was an uninfected healthy control (not recorded which).

The genes are TRBV9 and TRBJ2-1, with TRBD1 identical over 11 bases. The junction had 9 bases not matched to a gene; V was cut back by 4 bases and J by 6 bases. Germline loops: CDR1 SGDLS, CDR2 YYNGEE. CDR3 length equals 16 residues. The CDR3 DNA reads as TGTGCCAGCAGCCGAATCGGACAGGGGGCGCTCAATGAGCAGTTCTTC. Its protein is CASSRIGQGALNEQFF.

Points on this clonotype: The conserved final phenylalanine or tryptophan is absent from the CDR3, which likely points to a read error. It is unclear where the CDR3 begins or ends on the DNA, so no DNA is shown, and the CDR3 is as TCRdb lists it. The chain has TRBV28 and TRBJ2-1; the table's D call of TRBD2 was not tested on the DNA. Germline CDR1 MDHEN, CDR2 SYDVKM. Inclusive of both ends, the CDR3 amounts to 13 amino acids. CDR3 loop: CASSLRLAGPLIG.

J is TRBJ1-5 and V is TRBV9; possibly TRBD1 for D (6 bases). Germline CDR1 and CDR2: SGDLS and YYNGEE. V was trimmed by 4 bases and J by 3 bases, leaving 14 bases between them. CDR3 length: 15 residues. The CDR3: CASSPGQHTNQPQHF. For the CDR3, the DNA is TGTGCCAGCAGCCCCGGACAGCATACCAATCAGCCCCAGCATTTT.

This clonotype was detected ten times or more. The J gene is TRBJ2-3, the V gene TRBV3-1; 7 bases match TRBD1. In germline, CDR1 is LGHDT, CDR2 YNNKEL (reference sequence). The CDR3 contains 15 residues. The J segment lost 8 bases and the V segment lost 1 base, leaving 9 bases of the junction unmatched. The CDR3 bases are TGTGCCAGCAGCCAAGGGACAGGCCCTAAAGCTACGCAGTATTTT. Residues: CASSQGTGPKATQYF.

This clonotype was observed a few times. The gene calls are TRBV7-6 and TRBJ2-3; no reliable D call. This CDR3 is 14 amino acids long. Trimming took 1 base from V and 4 from J, leaving 9 bases between them. The germline V gene has CDR1 SGHVS and CDR2 FNYEAQ. Here the CDR3 reads CASSLDVFPDTQYF. The CDR3 DNA reads TGTGCCAGCAGCTTAGATGTCTTCCCAGATACGCAGTATTTT.

Concerning this clonotype: Mismatch with germline at one junction end may stem from a read error. CDR3 loop: CASSETGVPFPPLNF. The DNA for the CDR3 is TGCGCCAGCAGCGAAACAGGGGTTCCCTTCCCACCCCTCAACTTT. The genes are TRBV4-1 and TRBJ1-6; TRBD1 aligns across 7 bases. This CDR3 contains 15 residues. Germline V lookup: CDR1 MGHRA, CDR2 YSYEKL.

The V call is TRBV28, the J call TRBJ2-7; D uncertain. The CDR3 length is 16 residues. Germline V gives CDR1 MDHEN, CDR2 SYDVKM. Trimming took off 6 bases at V and 0 bases at J, with 18 bases between the two ends. The CDR3, as DNA: TGTGCCAGCAGCCCTTGGGGAACAACCAGCTCCTACGAGCAGTACTTC. Its translation: CASSPWGTTSSYEQYF.

This clonotype was detected a few times. The rearrangement links TRBV3-1 to TRBJ2-7; D perhaps matches TRBD2 (5 bases). Trimming left V 1 base short and J 7 bases short, with 8 bases between. This CDR3 spans 12 amino acids. Germline V gives CDR1 LGHDT, CDR2 YNNKEL (reference sequence). The CDR3 region is CASSQAAGEQYF. CDR3 DNA: TGTGCCAGCAGCCAAGCGGCGGGTGAGCAGTACTTC.

This chain joins TRBV6-5 and TRBJ2-5; tentative D call: TRBD1 (6 bases). Trimming pared 5 bases from V and 1 base from J, leaving 17 bases between. Germline V gene lookup returns CDR1 MNHEY and CDR2 SVGAGI. This CDR3 has 16 residues. This CDR3 is CASSPEYRTVQETQYF. The DNA for the CDR3 is TGTGCCAGCAGTCCTGAATATCGGACAGTCCAAGAGACCCAGTACTTC.

This clonotype was counted between two and nine times. The chain recombines TRBV20-1 with TRBJ2-3; tentative D call: TRBD1 (6 bases). The V gene's germline CDR1 is DFQATT and CDR2 SNEGSKA (reference sequence). V lost 2 bases and J lost 6, with 9 bases in between. The CDR3 totals 12 residues. This CDR3 is CSARQGSDTQYF. Here the CDR3 DNA reads TGCAGTGCTAGACAGGGGTCGGATACGCAGTATTTT.

Ten or more counts support this clonotype. J is TRBJ1-1 and V is TRBV6-2 or TRBV6-3; the D is unclear. Germline loops: CDR1 MNHEY, CDR2 SVGEGT. There are 13 residues in the CDR3. V lost 5 bases, J lost 1 base, and 8 bases lay in between. As DNA, the CDR3 is TGTGCCAGCAGTCAGCAGGAGAACACTGAAGCTTTCTTT. It encodes CASSQQENTEAFF.

The V gene is TRBV7-8, the J gene TRBJ1-5; TRBD1 matches at 8 bases. This CDR3 contains 17 residues. Germline assignment: CDR1 SGHVS and CDR2 FQNEAQ. Unmatched junction bases numbered 10, after V lost 1 base and J lost 5 bases. This CDR3 is CASSLGGRGQGHQPQHF. CDR3 bases: TGTGCCAGCAGCTTAGGGGGGCGAGGACAGGGCCATCAGCCCCAGCATTTT.

This clonotype was recorded a few times. DNA of the CDR3: TGTGCCAGCAGTCCAGGGACAGGGGTTTACACAGATACGCAGTATTTT. Its protein product is CASSPGTGVYTDTQYF. The J gene is TRBJ2-3, the V gene TRBV28; 10 nucleotides match TRBD1. Germline values: CDR1 MDHEN, CDR2 SYDVKM. The CDR3 length is 16 residues. V lost 5 bases to trimming and J lost 2 bases; unmatched junction nucleotides: 7.

Note on this clonotype: Relative to the germline gene, one junction end is altered; a read error may explain this. The rearrangement links TRBV5-1 to TRBJ2-5; a possible D gene is TRBD1 (5 bases). Per germline, CDR1 SGHRS and CDR2 YFSETQ. The CDR3 loop spans 14 amino acids. In nucleotides, the CDR3 is TGCGCCAGCAGCTTGGAGGGGCGCCAACAGACCCAGTACTTC. This gives the protein CASSLEGRQQTQYF.

The V call is TRBV7-3, the J call TRBJ2-7; D may be TRBD1 (7 bases). V lost 2 bases and J lost 5, with 19 bases in between. The CDR3 has 16 amino acids. Germline CDR1 reads SGHTA; CDR2 reads FQGTGA. Here the CDR3 reads CASSLLPAGGTHEQYF. The DNA of the CDR3 is TGTGCCAGCAGCTTATTACCAGCAGGGGGGACCCACGAGCAGTACTTC. Full variable domain (missing parts from reference TRBV7-3 and TRBJ2-7): GAGVSQTPSNKVTEKGKYVELRCDPISGHTALYWYRQSLGQGPEFLIYFQGTGAADDSGLPNDRFFAVRPEGSVSTLKIQRTERGDSAVYLCASSLLPAGGTHEQYFGPGTRLTVT.

The chain uses TRBV28 and TRBJ2-7; 7 nucleotides line up with TRBD1. J lost 0 bases, V lost 8 bases, and 7 bases had no gene match. Germline CDR1 MDHEN, CDR2 SYDVKM. There are 14 residues in the CDR3. The CDR3 DNA sequence: TGTGCCAGCCTATCCGGGACAGCCTCCTACGAGCAGTACTTC. It is translated as CASLSGTASYEQYF.

This clonotype was counted between two and nine times. The chain is built from TRBV28 and TRBJ2-7, with D perhaps TRBD2 (5 bases). Germline CDR1 MDHEN, CDR2 SYDVKM. The CDR3 consists of 11 residues. Trimming pared 5 bases from V and 4 bases from J, leaving 6 bases between. The CDR3 loop is CASSEGYEQYF. DNA for the CDR3: TGTGCCAGCAGTGAGGGTTACGAGCAGTACTTC. Looking up the rest from reference TRBV28 and TRBJ2-7 gives the full variable domain: DVKVTQSSRYLVKRTGEKVFLECVQDMDHENMFWYRQDPGLGLRLIYFSYDVKMKEKGDIPEGYSVSREKKERFSLILESASTNQTSMYLCASSEGYEQYFGPGTRLTVT.

The chain is built from TRBV6-5 and TRBJ1-1, with 10 bases aligning to TRBD1. Germline trimming cut 2 bases from V and 4 bases from J; bases unmatched to any gene: 10. The CDR3 spans 17 residues. Germline-derived CDR1 and CDR2 are MNHEY and SVGAGI. CDR3 region: CASSYAGQGRGSTEAFF. For the CDR3, the DNA is TGTGCCAGCAGTTACGCGGGACAGGGGCGGGGGAGCACTGAAGCTTTCTTT.

V usage is TRBV29-1 and J usage is TRBJ1-1, with D hard to call. The germline gives CDR1 SQVTM, CDR2 ANQGSEA. This CDR3 is 11 amino acids long. V lost 6 bases and J lost 0, with 5 bases in between. The CDR3 spells CSVGVNTEAFF. CDR3 bases: TGCAGCGTAGGAGTGAACACTGAAGCTTTCTTT.

This clonotype has more than one count but fewer than ten. The chain has TRBV25-1 and TRBJ2-7, with 7 bases fitting TRBD1. V was clipped by 5 bases and J by 2 bases; unmatched bases: 6. The germline CDR1 and CDR2 sequences are MGHDK and SYGVNS. This CDR3 region has 14 residues. The CDR3 coding sequence is TGTGCCAGCAGTCGGGACAGCCGACCCTACGAGCAGTACTTC. Its translation: CASSRDSRPYEQYF.

V usage is TRBV20-1 and J usage is TRBJ1-3; no firm D call. Looked up from germline, CDR1 is DFQATT and CDR2 is SNEGSKA (reference sequence). Trimming pared 2 bases from V and 8 bases from J, leaving 16 bases between. The CDR3 extends over 14 amino acids. The CDR3 nucleotides read TGCAGTGCTAGATTGGGCCCCGCGGTGGACACCATATATTTT. Translating it yields CSARLGPAVDTIYF.

The chain employs TRBV3-1 and TRBJ2-7; no firm D call. Germline V lookup: CDR1 LGHDT, CDR2 YNNKEL (reference sequence). V was shortened by 4 bases and J by 2 bases, with 15 bases between the two germline ends. The CDR3 contains 15 residues. Here the CDR3 reads CASSLPGRMTYEQYF. DNA for the CDR3: TGTGCCAGCAGCCTCCCCGGACGGATGACCTACGAGCAGTACTTC.

The chain carries TRBV28 and TRBJ2-3; possibly TRBD1 for D (6 bases). The CDR3 is 14 amino acids. Per germline, CDR1 MDHEN and CDR2 SYDVKM. Trimming removed 6 bases at V and 7 bases at J, with 17 bases between. The CDR3 DNA sequence: TGTGCCAGCAGCAGACCACAGGGTTGCCATACGCAGTATTTT. As protein: CASSRPQGCHTQYF.

The genes are TRBV28 and TRBJ2-7, with 7 positions matching TRBD1. CDR3 length: 14 residues. Germline V gene sequence: CDR1 MDHEN, CDR2 SYDVKM. Germline trimming cut 6 bases from V and 3 bases from J; bases unmatched to any gene: 8. The CDR3 DNA is TGTGCCAGCAGCTCCAGGGGGATGGACTACGAGCAGTACTTC. Translating gives CASSSRGMDYEQYF.

This clonotype was detected a few times. This chain connects TRBV27 to TRBJ2-1, with 7 positions matching TRBD1. The CDR3 extends over 12 amino acids. The trim removed 3 bases at V and 9 bases at J, leaving 2 bases unmatched. The germline CDR1 and CDR2 sequences are MNHEY and SMNVEV (reference sequence). The CDR3 spells CASSFDRAEQFF. The CDR3 bases are TGTGCCAGCAGTTTCGACAGGGCTGAGCAGTTCTTC.

A few counts support this clonotype. J is TRBJ1-1 and V is TRBV11-2; D not certain. This CDR3 region has 15 residues. V gave up 1 base and J gave up 0 bases, with 9 bases separating them. The V gene's germline CDR1 is SGHAT and CDR2 FQNNGV. The CDR3 sequence is CASSLVVHLNTEAFF. The CDR3 DNA reads as TGTGCCAGCAGCTTAGTTGTACATTTGAACACTGAAGCTTTCTTT.

The chain links TRBV6-2 or TRBV6-3 to TRBJ2-7, with a tentative D call TRBD1 (6 bases). Trimming took 5 bases from V and 5 from J, leaving 16 bases between them. The CDR3 consists of 14 residues. Germline assignment: CDR1 MNHEY and CDR2 SVGEGT. CDR3 in amino acids: CASSPTRGRNEQYF. The CDR3, as DNA: TGTGCCAGCAGTCCCACCAGGGGAAGGAACGAGCAGTACTTC.

The chain employs TRBV2 and TRBJ1-4; D gene ambiguous. This CDR3 comprises 12 residues. V lost 3 bases to trimming and J lost 14 bases, with 13 bases between them. Germline CDR1 reads SNHLY; CDR2 reads FYNNEI. DNA of the CDR3: TGTGCCAGCAGTGAGGGCATCCCTTCGCTGTTTTTT. Encoded protein: CASSEGIPSLFF.

This clonotype was counted between two and nine times. The CDR3 DNA follows: TGCAGTGCTGTCTTAGCGGGAGGGTACAATGAGCAGTTCTTC. It is translated as CSAVLAGGYNEQFF. The V gene is TRBV20-1, the J gene TRBJ2-1; TRBD2 agrees at 11 bases. V was clipped by 5 bases and J by 4 bases; unmatched bases: 4. The CDR3 runs 14 residues. In germline, CDR1 is DFQATT, CDR2 SNEGSKA (reference sequence).

V gene TRBV5-5 combines with J gene TRBJ1-2; no clear D. V was pared by 2 bases and J by 3 bases, with 14 bases between. This CDR3 has 15 residues. Germline loops: CDR1 SGHKS, CDR2 YYEKEE (reference sequence). CDR3 sequence reads: CASSLGSSGDYGYTF. CDR3 nucleotide sequence: TGTGCCAGCAGCTTAGGGTCAAGTGGGGACTATGGCTACACCTTC.

This clonotype was picked up a small number of times. V and J are TRBV6-5 and TRBJ1-1; maybe TRBD1 (5 bases). Trimming removed 6 bases from V and 5 bases from J, with 13 bases in between. The germline gives CDR1 MNHEY, CDR2 SVGAGI. The CDR3 runs to 13 residues. The DNA of the CDR3 is TGTGCCAGCAGCTACCCGGGGGGAACTGAAGCTTTCTTT. This translates into CASSYPGGTEAFF.

This clonotype was observed a few times. V usage is TRBV18 and J usage is TRBJ2-1; TRBD1 matches at 7 bases. V trimming: 0 bases; J trimming: 7 bases; junction bases outside the gene matches: 12. Germline CDR1 is KGHSH and CDR2 is LQKENI. CDR3 length: 17 residues. The DNA of the CDR3 is TGTGCCAGCTCACCACCAGGGGGCTCACGTTATGGGAATGAGCAGTTCTTC. Protein: CASSPPGGSRYGNEQFF.